This T cell receptor beta chain was identified in a study of shared clonotypes between healthy human individuals. Study-wide points: Collection of samples was limited to blood; tissue repertoires likely differ.

The run depth of the assay was deep. Method: immunoSEQ multiplex PCR; TCRdb's copy keeps in-frame clones and lacks some. The data contain some 1.1 million clones, roughly 80% of them singletons. The CDR3 contains 15 residues. Germline V CDR1 and CDR2: KGHSH, LQKENI. Details on this clone: The antigen is unknown. An end of the junction differs from the germline gene, which may be a read error.

Sequences were obtained from memory CD4+ T cells from PBMCs. Subset reported: CD45RA-negative fraction. The chain carries TRBV18 and TRBJ2-2; 7 nucleotides agree with TRBD2. The source of this sequence is a man younger than 35 in good health. Some clones in this sample may be carry-over from other donors' samples. CDR3 sequence (DNA): TGTGGCAGCTCACCAAGCGGGACGAACACCGGGGAGCTGTTTTTT. Translated: CGSSPSGTNTGELFF.